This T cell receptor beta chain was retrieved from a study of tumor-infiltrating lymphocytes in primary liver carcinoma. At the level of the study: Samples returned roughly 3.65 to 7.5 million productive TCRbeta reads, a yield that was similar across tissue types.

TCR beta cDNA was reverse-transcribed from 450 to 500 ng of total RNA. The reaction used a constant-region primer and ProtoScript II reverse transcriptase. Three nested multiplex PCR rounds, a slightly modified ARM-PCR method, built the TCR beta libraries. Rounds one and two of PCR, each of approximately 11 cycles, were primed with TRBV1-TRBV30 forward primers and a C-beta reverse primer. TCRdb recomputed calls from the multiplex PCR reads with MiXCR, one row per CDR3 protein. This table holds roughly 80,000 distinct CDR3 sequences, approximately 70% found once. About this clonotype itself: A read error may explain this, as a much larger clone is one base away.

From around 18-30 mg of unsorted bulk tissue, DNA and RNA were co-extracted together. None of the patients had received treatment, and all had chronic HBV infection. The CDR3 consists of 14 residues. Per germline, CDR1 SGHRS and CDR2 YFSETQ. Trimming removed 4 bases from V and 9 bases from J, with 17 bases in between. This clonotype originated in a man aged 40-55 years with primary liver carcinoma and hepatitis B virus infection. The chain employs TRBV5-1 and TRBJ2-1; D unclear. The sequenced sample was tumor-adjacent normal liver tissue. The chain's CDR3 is CASSRSPSFSEQFF. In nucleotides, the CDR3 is TGCGCCAGCAGCCGGAGTCCTAGTTTCAGTGAGCAGTTCTTC.